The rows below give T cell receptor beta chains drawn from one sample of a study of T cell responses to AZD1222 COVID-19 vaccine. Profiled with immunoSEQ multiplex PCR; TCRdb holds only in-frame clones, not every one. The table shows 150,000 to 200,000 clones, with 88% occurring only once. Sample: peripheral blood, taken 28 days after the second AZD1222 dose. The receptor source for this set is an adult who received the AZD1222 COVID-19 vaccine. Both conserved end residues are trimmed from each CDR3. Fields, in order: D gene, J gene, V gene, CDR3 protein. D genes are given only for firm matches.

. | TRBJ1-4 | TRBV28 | ASRGNGEKLF
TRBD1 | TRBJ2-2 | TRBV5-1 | ASSSWTGGNTGELF
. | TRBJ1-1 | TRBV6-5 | ASSPRVTGNTEAF
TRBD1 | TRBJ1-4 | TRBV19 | ASSVDRGTNEKLF
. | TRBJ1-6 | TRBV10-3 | AISVNNNSPLH
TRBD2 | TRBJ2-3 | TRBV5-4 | ASSLDPGRVGTDTQY
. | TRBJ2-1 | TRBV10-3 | ATHPWMRDSYNEQF
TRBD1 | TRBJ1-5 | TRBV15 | ATSSGTGHQPQH
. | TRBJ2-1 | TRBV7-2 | ASSSQGSGLNEQF
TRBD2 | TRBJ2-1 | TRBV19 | ASSNSVTSGKKGPGF
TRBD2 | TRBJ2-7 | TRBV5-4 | ASSLEGGRRSEQY
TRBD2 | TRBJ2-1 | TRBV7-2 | ASSLTSGRSSYNEQF
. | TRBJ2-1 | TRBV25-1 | ASSDPTSVREQF
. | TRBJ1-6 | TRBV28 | ASIETGWSSYNSPLH
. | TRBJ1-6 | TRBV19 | ASRPKNNSPLH